This T cell receptor (beta chain) was sequenced during a study of T cell repertoires in cytomegalovirus infection. General observations from the study: Dominant in the ex vivo response were TCR beta clonotypes restricted by HLA-C and specific for CMV.

The CDR3 is made up of 13 amino acids. Between the trimmed V and J ends, which lost 8 bases and 0 bases, there was a span of 8 bases. Germline V gives CDR1 SGHDN, CDR2 FVKESK. TCRdb redid the calling of the reads with MiXCR, one entry per CDR3 protein. The sample comprises roughly 250,000 distinct CDR3 sequences, 12% of which are singletons, and 1.6% rests with the top ten. This clonotype has ten or more counts. Its target is not known. J is TRBJ1-3 and V is TRBV14; D is unclear. This sequence was found in a human donor in good health (CMV status not recorded). Some clones in this sample may be carry-over from other donors' samples. The sample consisted of PBMCs. CDR3 amino acids: CASYRSSGNTIYF. CDR3 in DNA: TGTGCCAGCTACCGGTCCTCTGGAAACACCATATATTTT.